This T cell receptor beta chain was retrieved from a study of T-cell reconstitution after alpha-beta-depleted transplantation in children. The ends were cut back, 2 bases at V and 6 bases at J, with 9 bases in the middle. Germline V gene lookup returns CDR1 SGHKS and CDR2 YYEKEE (reference sequence). This CDR3 contains 13 residues. This clonotype turned up a few times. Construction of the TCRbeta library involved unique molecular identifiers. TCRdb reprocessed the PCR reads with MiXCR, giving one entry per CDR3 protein. The data hold 360,000 or so distinct CDR3 sequences, with roughly 22% observed a single time.

V usage is TRBV5-5 and J usage is TRBJ2-1; unclear D gene. This sequence originates from a human donor who donated a stem cell graft to a child with acute myeloid leukemia. Sequencing used PBMCs from the stem cell graft donor, obtained from the stem cell graft. The CDR3 sequence is CASSFPHTNEQFF. Written as DNA, the CDR3 is TGTGCCAGCAGCTTTCCTCACACCAATGAGCAGTTCTTC.